The rows below give T cell receptor beta chains drawn from one sample of a study of beta chain features in type 1 diabetes. The method was immunoSEQ multiplex PCR; TCRdb's version includes in-frame clones alone and lacks a portion of them. The data contain around 140,000 clones, approximately 9.8% of them singletons. Material: central memory CD4+ T cells from blood. These receptors came from a woman in her forties in good health. Both conserved end residues are part of each CDR3. A D gene is named only where the DNA matches it firmly. Size values are once, few and many counts, or a class for expanded clones, and some rows have none.

TRBV5-1,TRBJ1-1,few,TRBD1,CASSYGTGRTEAFF,TGCGCCAGCAGCTACGGGACAGGGAGAACTGAAGCTTTCTTT
TRBV29-1,TRBJ1-2,.,.,CSVEGRGVDYGYTF,TGCAGCGTTGAAGGCAGGGGTGTGGACTATGGCTACACCTTC
TRBV5-6,TRBJ2-6,few,.,CASSPNSISGANVLTF,TGTGCCAGCAGCCCGAACTCCATCTCTGGGGCCAACGTCCTGACTTTC
TRBV5-6,TRBJ2-7,.,.,CASSSSGNPSEQYF,TGTGCCAGCAGCTCCTCCGGGAACCCTAGCGAGCAGTACTTC
TRBV5-1,TRBJ2-1,.,.,CASKRVDEQFF,TGCGCCAGCAAACGCGTGGATGAGCAGTTCTTC
TRBV18,TRBJ2-7,.,.,CASSPSSRDEQYF,TGTGCCAGCTCACCATCATCCAGGGACGAGCAGTACTTC
TRBV6-1,TRBJ2-1,.,.,CASSEMGSSYNEQFF,TGTGCCAGCAGTGAAATGGGGAGCTCCTACAATGAGCAGTTCTTC
TRBV2,TRBJ2-5,few,TRBD2,CASSDGGALETQYF,TGTGCCAGCAGTGACGGGGGGGCCTTGGAGACCCAGTACTTC
TRBV19,TRBJ2-6,.,.,CASSYPPQGYSGANVLTF,TGTGCCAGTAGTTATCCGCCTCAGGGTTACTCTGGGGCCAACGTCCTGACTTTC
TRBV10-3,TRBJ2-7,.,.,CAISESGGAGRSYEQYF,TGTGCCATCAGTGAGTCCGGTGGGGCGGGGCGCTCCTACGAGCAGTACTTC
TRBV9,TRBJ1-1,few,.,CASSTGLYTEAFF,TGTGCCAGCAGTACAGGGCTTTACACTGAAGCTTTCTTT
TRBV19,TRBJ2-7,few,.,CASSIGLRSGEQYF,TGTGCCAGTAGTATTGGGTTGAGGAGTGGCGAGCAGTACTTC
TRBV5-1,TRBJ1-1,few,.,CASSLGGLGEAFF,TGCGCCAGCAGCTTGGGGGGGCTAGGGGAAGCTTTCTTT
TRBV5-1,TRBJ2-7,.,TRBD2,CASRLRLAGRQYEQYF,TGCGCCAGCAGACTACGACTAGCGGGGCGCCAGTACGAGCAGTACTTC
TRBV5-1,TRBJ2-7,few,TRBD2,CASSLSGGARESYEQYF,TGCGCCAGCAGCTTGTCGGGGGGGGCTCGGGAGTCCTACGAGCAGTACTTC
TRBV4-1,TRBJ1-4,few,TRBD1,CASSQASGTVGEKLFF,TGCGCCAGCAGCCAAGCCTCGGGGACAGTCGGGGAAAAACTGTTTTTT
TRBV29-1,TRBJ2-4,many,.,CSALAGAMAKNIQYF,TGCAGCGCCCTGGCGGGGGCTATGGCCAAAAACATTCAGTACTTC
TRBV6-5,TRBJ1-1,.,.,CASSSAGTHIWRPFF,TGTGCCAGCAGTTCGGCCGGGACACACATTTGGCGGCCTTTCTTT
TRBV2,TRBJ2-7,.,TRBD1,CASRKKGDRGRRGKQYF,TGTGCCAGCAGGAAAAAAGGGGACAGGGGCCGTCGAGGTAAGCAGTACTTC
TRBV7-9,TRBJ2-7,.,.,CASSKQELEQYF,TGTGCCAGCAGCAAACAGGAACTCGAGCAGTACTTC
TRBV5-4,TRBJ2-5,.,TRBD1,CASSLDGQGGETQYF,TGTGCCAGCAGCTTGGATGGACAGGGGGGAGAGACCCAGTACTTC
TRBV4-2,TRBJ2-1,.,TRBD2,CASSQDLSSGSSYNEQFF,TGTGCCAGCAGCCAAGATCTGTCTAGCGGGAGCTCCTACAATGAGCAGTTCTTC
TRBV28,TRBJ2-5,.,TRBD2,CGASGRQETQYF,TGTGGCGCTAGCGGACGTCAAGAGACCCAGTACTTC
TRBV19,TRBJ1-2,few,TRBD1,CASSRDRVYGYTF,TGTGCCAGTAGCCGAGACAGGGTCTATGGCTACACCTTC
TRBV11-2,TRBJ2-1,few,TRBD1,CASSFNRGSYNEQFF,TGTGCCAGCAGCTTTAACAGGGGCTCCTACAATGAGCAGTTCTTC
TRBV6-6,TRBJ2-7,few,TRBD2,CASSDHRDYSYEQYF,TGTGCCAGCAGTGACCACCGGGACTACTCCTACGAGCAGTACTTC
TRBV7-2,TRBJ1-1,few,TRBD1,CASSLVRPGGTTEAFF,TGTGCCAGCAGCTTAGTGCGACCAGGGGGAACAACTGAAGCTTTCTTT
TRBV5-1,TRBJ2-2,few,TRBD1,CASSPGQGGRNTGELFF,TGCGCCAGCAGCCCTGGACAGGGAGGACGGAACACCGGGGAGCTGTTTTTT
TRBV19,TRBJ2-7,.,.,CASSMETGSWTSRRGDEQYF,TGTGCCAGTAGTATGGAGACAGGTTCCTGGACAAGCCGAAGGGGTGACGAGCAGTACTTC
TRBV19,TRBJ1-1,.,.,CASSIEGVNTEAFF,TGTGCCAGTAGTATAGAAGGGGTCAACACTGAAGCTTTCTTT
TRBV20-1,TRBJ1-1,few,TRBD1,CSAGQGKAFF,TGCAGTGCCGGACAGGGGAAAGCTTTCTTT
TRBV7-9,TRBJ2-7,.,.,CASSLAQGPYEQYF,TGTGCCAGCAGCTTAGCACAGGGCCCCTACGAGCAGTACTTC
TRBV5-1,TRBJ1-6,.,TRBD1,CASGISGTENSPLHF,TGCGCCAGCGGTATCTCCGGGACAGAGAATTCACCCCTCCACTTT
TRBV5-1,TRBJ2-7,few,TRBD1,CASSQNRDRVHEQYF,TGCGCCAGCAGTCAAAACCGGGACAGGGTCCACGAGCAGTACTTC
TRBV2,TRBJ2-1,few,.,CASNRVGNEQFF,TGTGCCAGCAATCGGGTCGGCAATGAGCAGTTCTTC
TRBV14,TRBJ2-7,few,TRBD1,CASSPRTGIYEQYF,TGTGCCAGCAGCCCCCGGACAGGGATCTACGAGCAGTACTTC
TRBV2,TRBJ1-1,.,.,CASATNMNTEAFF,TGTGCCAGCGCGACAAACATGAACACTGAAGCTTTCTTT
TRBV9,TRBJ1-6,few,.,CASSVNGENSPLHF,TGTGCCAGCAGCGTAAATGGGGAGAATTCACCCCTCCACTTT
TRBV6-1,TRBJ1-5,.,.,CASSQDRHSNQPQHF,TGTGCCAGCAGTCAGGACAGACATAGCAATCAGCCCCAGCATTTT
TRBV5-1,TRBJ2-1,few,.,CASSLGQAGNEQFF,TGCGCCAGCAGCTTGGGACAGGCGGGCAATGAGCAGTTCTTC
TRBV7-9,TRBJ2-1,.,TRBD2,CASSPRPGTSTYNEQFF,TGTGCCAGCAGCCCCCGTCCCGGGACTAGCACCTACAATGAGCAGTTCTTC